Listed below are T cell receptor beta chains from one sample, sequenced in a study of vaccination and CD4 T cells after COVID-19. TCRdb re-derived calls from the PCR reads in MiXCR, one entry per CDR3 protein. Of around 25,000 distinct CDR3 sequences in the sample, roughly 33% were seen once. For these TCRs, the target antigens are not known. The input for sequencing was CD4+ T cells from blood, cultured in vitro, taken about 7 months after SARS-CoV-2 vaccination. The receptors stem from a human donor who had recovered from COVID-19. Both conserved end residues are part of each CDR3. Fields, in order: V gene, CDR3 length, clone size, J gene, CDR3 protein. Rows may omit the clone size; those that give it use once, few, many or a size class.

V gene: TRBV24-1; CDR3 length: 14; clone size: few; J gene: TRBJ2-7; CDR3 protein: CATSDFPLSYEQYF
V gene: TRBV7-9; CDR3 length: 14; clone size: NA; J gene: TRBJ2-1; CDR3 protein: CASSFGISYNEQFF
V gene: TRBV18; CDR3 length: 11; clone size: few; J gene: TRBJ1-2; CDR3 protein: CASSPGAGYTF
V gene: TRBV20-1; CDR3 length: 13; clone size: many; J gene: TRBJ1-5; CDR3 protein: CSARGQSNQPQHF
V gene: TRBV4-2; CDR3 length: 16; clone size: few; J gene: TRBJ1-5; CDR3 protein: CASSQEGGSRDQPQHF
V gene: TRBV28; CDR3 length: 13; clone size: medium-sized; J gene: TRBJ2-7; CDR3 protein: CASRQSSSYEQYF
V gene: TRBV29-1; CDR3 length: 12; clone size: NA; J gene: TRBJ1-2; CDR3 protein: CSGGTAGEGYTF
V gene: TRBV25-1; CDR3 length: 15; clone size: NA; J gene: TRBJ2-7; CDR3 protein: CASSEEGGISYEQYF
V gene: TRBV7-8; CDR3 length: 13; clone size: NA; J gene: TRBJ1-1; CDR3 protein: CASSPQGDTEAFF
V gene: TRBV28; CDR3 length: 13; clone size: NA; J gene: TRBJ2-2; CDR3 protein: CASWGGNTGELFF
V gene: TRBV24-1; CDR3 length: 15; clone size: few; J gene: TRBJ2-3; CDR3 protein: CATSDPGQSTDTQYF
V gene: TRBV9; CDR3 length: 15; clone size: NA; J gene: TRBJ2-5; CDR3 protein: CASSVEAGAGETQYF
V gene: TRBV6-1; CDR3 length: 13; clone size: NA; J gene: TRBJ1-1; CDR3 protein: CASSRYMNTEAFF
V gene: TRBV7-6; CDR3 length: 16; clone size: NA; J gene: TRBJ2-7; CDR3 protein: CASSLGTSGSPYEQYF
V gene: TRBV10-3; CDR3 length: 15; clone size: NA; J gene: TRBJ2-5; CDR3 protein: CAISARQGPQETQYF
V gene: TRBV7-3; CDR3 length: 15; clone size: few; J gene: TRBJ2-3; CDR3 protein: CASSPNQAGTDTQYF
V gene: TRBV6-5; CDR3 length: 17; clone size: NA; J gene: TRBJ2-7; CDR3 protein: CASSYDIGHRGPHEQYF
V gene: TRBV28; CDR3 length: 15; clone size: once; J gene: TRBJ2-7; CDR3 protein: CASSFRGRAAGEQYF
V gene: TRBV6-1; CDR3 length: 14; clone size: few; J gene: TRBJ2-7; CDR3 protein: CASRLGHLSYEQYF
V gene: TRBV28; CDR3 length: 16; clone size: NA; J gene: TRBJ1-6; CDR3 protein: CASSDSLLRSNSPLHF
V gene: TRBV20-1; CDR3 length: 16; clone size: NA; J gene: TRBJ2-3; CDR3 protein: CSARDPSGRVTDTQYF
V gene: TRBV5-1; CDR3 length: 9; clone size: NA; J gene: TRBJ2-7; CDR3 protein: CAGLYEQYF
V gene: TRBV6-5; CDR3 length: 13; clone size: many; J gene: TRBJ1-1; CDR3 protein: CASSYLDGTEAFF
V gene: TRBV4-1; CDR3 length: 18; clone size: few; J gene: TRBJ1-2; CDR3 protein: CASSQWPSGTGGNYGYTF
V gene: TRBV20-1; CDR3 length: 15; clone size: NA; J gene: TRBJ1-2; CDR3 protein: CSARARGGQQDGYTF
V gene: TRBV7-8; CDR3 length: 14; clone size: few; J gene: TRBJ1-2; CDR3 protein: CASSPPGRNYGYTF
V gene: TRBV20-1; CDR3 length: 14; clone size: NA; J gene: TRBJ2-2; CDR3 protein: CSASLAGMAGELFF
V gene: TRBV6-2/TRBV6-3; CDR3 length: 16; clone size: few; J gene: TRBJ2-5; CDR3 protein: CASSYESGAPQETQYF
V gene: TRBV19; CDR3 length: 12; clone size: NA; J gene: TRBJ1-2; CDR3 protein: CASRGTLPGYTF